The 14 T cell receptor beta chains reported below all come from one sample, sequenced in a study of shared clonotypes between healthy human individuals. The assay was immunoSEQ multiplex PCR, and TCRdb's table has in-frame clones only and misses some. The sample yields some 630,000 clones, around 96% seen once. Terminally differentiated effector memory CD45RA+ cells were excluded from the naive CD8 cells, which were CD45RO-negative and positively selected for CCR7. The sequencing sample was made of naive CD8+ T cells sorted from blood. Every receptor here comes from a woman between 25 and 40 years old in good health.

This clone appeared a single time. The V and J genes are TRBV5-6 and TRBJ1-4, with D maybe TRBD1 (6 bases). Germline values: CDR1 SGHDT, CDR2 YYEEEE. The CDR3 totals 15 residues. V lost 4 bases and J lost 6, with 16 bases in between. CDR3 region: CASSGWTEPYEKLFF. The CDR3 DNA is TGTGCCAGCAGCGGATGGACAGAACCTTATGAAAAACTGTTTTTT. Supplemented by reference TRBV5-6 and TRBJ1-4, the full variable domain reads DAGVTQSPTHLIKTRGQQVTLRCSPKSGHDTVSWYQQALGQGPQFIFQYYEEEERQRGNFPDRFSGHQFPNYSSELNVNALLLGDSALYLCASSGWTEPYEKLFFGSGTQLSVL.

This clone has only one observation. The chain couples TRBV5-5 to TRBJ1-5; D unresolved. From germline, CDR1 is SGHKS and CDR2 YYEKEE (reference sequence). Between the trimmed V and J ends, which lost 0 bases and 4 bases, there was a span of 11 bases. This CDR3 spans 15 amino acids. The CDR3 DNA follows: TGTGCCAGCAGCTTGGGGGAAGCACCAAATCAGCCCCAGCATTTT. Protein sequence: CASSLGEAPNQPQHF.

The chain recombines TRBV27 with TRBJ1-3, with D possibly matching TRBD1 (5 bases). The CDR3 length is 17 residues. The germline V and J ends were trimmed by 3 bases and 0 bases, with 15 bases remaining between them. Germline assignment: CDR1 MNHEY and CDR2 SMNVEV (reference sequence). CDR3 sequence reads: CASSLSGGTPSGNTIYF. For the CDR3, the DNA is TGTGCCAGCAGTTTGAGTGGGGGGACCCCCTCTGGAAACACCATATATTTT.

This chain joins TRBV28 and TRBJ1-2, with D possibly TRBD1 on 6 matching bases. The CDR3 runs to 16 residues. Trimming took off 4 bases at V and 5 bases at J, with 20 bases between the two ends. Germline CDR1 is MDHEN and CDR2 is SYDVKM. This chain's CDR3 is CASSSFQQGSRYGYTF. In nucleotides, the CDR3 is TGTGCCAGCAGTTCTTTTCAACAGGGTTCGAGGTATGGCTACACCTTC.

Here the CDR3 reads CSVEDDRGTEGNEKLFF. CDR3 coding DNA: TGCAGCGTTGAAGACGATAGGGGAACCGAGGGTAATGAAAAACTGTTTTTT. The chain uses TRBV29-1 and TRBJ1-4, with D tentatively TRBD1 (5 bases). Trimming shortened V by 0 bases and J by 4 bases, and 18 bases separated the two germline ends. CDR3 size: 17 residues. Germline V lookup: CDR1 SQVTM, CDR2 ANQGSEA.

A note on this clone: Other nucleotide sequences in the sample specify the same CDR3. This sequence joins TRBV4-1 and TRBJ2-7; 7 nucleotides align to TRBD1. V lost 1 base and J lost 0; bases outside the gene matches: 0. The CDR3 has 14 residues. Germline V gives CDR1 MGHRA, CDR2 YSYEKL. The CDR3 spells CASSQGQGSYEQYF. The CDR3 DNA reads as TGCGCCAGCAGCCAAGGACAGGGCTCCTACGAGCAGTACTTC.

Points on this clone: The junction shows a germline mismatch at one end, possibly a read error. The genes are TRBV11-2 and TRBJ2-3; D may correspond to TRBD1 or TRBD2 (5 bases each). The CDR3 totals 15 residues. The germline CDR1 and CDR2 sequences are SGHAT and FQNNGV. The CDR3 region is CASSLGVLEGDTQYF. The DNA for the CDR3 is TGTGCCAGCAGTTTAGGGGTACTAGAGGGCGATACGCAGTATTTT.

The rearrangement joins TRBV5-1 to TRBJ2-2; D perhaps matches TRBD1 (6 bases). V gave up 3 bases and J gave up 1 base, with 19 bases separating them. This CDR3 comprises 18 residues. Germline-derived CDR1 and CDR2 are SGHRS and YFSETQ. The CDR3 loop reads CASSSSHTGTLNTGELFF. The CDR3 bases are TGCGCCAGCAGCTCGTCACATACAGGGACACTGAACACCGGGGAGCTGTTTTTT.

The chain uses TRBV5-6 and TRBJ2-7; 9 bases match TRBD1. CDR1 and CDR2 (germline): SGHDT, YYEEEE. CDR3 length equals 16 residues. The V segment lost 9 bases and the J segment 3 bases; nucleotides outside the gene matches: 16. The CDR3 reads CATTADRGHPNYEQYF. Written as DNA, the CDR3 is TGTGCCACCACTGCGGACAGGGGCCATCCTAACTACGAGCAGTACTTC.

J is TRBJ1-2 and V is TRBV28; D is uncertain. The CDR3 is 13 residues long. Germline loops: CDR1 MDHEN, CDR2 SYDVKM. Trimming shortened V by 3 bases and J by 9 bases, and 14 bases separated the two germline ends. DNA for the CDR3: TGTGCCAGCAGTTTTTATGGGGAGAGAAGCTACACCTTC. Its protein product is CASSFYGERSYTF.

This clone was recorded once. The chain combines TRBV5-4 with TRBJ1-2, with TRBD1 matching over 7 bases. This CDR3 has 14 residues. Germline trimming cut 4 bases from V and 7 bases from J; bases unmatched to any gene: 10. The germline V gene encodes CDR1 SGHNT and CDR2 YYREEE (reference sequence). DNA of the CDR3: TGTGCCAGCAGCCCCTCCAACAGGGGTATTGGCTACACCTTC. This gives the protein CASSPSNRGIGYTF.

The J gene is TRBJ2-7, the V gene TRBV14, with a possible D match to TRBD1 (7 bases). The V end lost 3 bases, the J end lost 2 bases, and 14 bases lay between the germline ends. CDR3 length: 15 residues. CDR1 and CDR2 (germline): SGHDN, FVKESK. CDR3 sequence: CASSQLGGTAYEQYF. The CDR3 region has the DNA TGTGCCAGCAGCCAGCTCGGCGGGACAGCCTACGAGCAGTACTTC.

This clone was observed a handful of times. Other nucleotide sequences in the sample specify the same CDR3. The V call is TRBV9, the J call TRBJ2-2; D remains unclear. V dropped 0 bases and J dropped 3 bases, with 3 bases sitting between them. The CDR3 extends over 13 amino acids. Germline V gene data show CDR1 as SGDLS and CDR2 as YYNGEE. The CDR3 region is CASSVGDTGELFF. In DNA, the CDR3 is TGTGCCAGCAGCGTAGGGGACACCGGGGAGCTGTTTTTT.

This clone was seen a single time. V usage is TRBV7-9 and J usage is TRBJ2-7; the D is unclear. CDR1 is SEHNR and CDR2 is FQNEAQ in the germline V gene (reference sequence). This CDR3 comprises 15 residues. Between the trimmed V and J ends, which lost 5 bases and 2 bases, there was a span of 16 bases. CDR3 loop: CASSTTTGMPYEQYF. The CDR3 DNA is TGTGCCAGCAGCACAACGACTGGGATGCCCTACGAGCAGTACTTC.